This TCR beta chain was retrieved from a study of shared clonotypes between healthy human individuals. Turning to the study itself: Three plates each covered CD4 naive and memory; CD8 naive two, CD8 memory one. Overall study results and limits: When compared with the clonotypes that were shared by all four sorted-subset donors, the non-shared clonotypes turned out to have lower generation probabilities. Naive subsets usually exceeded memory subsets in estimated richness.

CD4+ cell separation produced CD45RA+ naive and CD45RA-negative memory subsets. To note about this clone: Antigen: not known.

The method was immunoSEQ multiplex PCR; TCRdb's version includes in-frame clones alone and lacks a portion of them. Of over a million clones listed, approximately 68% were seen once; the top ten hold 1.5%. The CDR3 consists of 15 residues. Material: memory CD4+ T cells sorted from blood. Regarding subset: CD45RA-negative fraction. This receptor was taken from a man between 18 and 35 years old in good health. This chain connects TRBV21-1 to TRBJ2-3. TRBV21-1 represents a pseudogene. The CDR3 coding sequence is TGTGCCAGCAGCAAAAATGGGGACCGCACAGATACGCAGTATTTT. It specifies CASSKNGDRTDTQYF.